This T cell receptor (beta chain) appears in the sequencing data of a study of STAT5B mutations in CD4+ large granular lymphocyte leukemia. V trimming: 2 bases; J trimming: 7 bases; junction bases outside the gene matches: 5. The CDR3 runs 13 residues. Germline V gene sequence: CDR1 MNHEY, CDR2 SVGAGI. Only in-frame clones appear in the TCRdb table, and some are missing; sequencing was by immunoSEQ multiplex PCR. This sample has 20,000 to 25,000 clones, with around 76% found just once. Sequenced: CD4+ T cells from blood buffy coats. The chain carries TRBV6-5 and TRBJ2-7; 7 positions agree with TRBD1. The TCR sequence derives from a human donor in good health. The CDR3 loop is CASSYDSRGEQYF. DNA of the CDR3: TGTGCCAGCAGTTACGACTCCAGGGGGGAGCAGTACTTC.